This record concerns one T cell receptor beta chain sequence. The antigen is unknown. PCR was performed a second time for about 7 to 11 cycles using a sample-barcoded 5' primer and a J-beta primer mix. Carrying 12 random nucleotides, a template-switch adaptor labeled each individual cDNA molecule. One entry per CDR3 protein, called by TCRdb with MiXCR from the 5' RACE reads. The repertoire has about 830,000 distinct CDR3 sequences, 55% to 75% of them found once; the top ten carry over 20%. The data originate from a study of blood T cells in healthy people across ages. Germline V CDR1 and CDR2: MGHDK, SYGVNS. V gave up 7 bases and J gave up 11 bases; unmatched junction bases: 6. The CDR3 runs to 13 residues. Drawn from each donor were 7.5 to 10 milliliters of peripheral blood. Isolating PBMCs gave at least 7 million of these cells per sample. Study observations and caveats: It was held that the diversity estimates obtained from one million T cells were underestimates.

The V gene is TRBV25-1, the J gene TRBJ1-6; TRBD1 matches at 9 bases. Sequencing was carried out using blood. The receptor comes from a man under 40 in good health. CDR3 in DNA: TGTGCCAGCACTGGGACAGGGTCCCCACCCCTCCACTTT. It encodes CASTGTGSPPLHF.